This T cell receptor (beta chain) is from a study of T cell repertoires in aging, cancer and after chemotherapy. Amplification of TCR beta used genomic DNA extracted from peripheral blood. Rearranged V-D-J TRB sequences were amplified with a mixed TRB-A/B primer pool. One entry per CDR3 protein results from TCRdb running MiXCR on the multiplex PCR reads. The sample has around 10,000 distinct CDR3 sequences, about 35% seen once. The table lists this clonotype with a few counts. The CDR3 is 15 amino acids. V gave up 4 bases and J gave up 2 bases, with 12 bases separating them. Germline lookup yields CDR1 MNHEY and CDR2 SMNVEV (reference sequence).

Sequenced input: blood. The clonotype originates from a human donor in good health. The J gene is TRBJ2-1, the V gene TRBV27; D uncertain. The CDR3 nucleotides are TGTGCCAGCAGTTCCGTAGATGTTACCTACAATGAGCAGTTCTTC. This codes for CASSSVDVTYNEQFF.